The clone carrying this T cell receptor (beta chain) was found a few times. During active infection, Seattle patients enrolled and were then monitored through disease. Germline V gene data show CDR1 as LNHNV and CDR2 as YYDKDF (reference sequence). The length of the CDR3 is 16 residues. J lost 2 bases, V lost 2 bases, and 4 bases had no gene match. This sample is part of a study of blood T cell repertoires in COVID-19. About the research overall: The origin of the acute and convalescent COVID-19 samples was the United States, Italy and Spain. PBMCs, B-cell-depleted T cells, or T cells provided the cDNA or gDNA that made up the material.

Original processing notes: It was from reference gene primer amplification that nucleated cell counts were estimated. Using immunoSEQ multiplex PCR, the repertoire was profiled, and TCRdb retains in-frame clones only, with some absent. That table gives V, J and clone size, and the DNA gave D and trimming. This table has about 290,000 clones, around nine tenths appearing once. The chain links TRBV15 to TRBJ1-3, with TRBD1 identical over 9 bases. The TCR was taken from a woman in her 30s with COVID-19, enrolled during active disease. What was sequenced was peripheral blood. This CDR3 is CATSRSGQGAGNTIYF. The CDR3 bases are TGTGCCACCAGCAGATCGGGACAGGGCGCTGGAAACACCATATATTTT.